This T cell receptor beta chain was found in a study of blood T cells in healthy people across ages. Notes on the study in general: Among long-lived donors, naive CD4+ cells were more numerous and diversity higher than in aged donors.

The germline gives CDR1 SGHTA, CDR2 FQGNSA. There are 15 residues in the CDR3. A J-beta primer mix and a sample-barcoded 5' primer were used in a second PCR of roughly 6 to 11 cycles. From the 5' RACE reads, TCRdb called clonotypes with MiXCR, one entry per CDR3 protein. The top ten clones hold 20% to 25% of a sample with about 580,000 distinct CDR3 sequences, around 48% of them seen once. About this clonotype itself: No antigen is known for it.

Ranging in age from roughly 6 to 100, the donors were healthy Caucasian individuals from Russia. Source material: blood. The receptor was isolated from a man older than 75 in good health. This chain connects TRBV7-2 to TRBJ2-4; TRBD2 aligns across 7 bases. The J call is in doubt because the DNA end fits TRBJ2-7 better. The CDR3 DNA reads as TGTGCCAGCAGCTTATTGGCAGGGAGGGAGTACGAGCAGTACTTC. It specifies CASSLLAGREYEQYF.